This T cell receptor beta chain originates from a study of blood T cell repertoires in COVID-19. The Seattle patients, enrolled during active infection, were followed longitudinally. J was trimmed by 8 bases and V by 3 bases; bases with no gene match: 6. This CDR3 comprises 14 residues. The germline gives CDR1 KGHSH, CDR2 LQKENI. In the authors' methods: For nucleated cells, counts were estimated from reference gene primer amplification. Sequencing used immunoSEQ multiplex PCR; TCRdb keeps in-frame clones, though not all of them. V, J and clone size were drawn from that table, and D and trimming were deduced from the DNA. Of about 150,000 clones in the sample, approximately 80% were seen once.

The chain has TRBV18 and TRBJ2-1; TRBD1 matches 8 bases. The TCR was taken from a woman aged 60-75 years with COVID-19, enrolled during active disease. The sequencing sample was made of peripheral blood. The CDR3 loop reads CASSPRTGTDEQFF. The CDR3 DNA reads TGTGCCAGCTCACCGAGGACAGGGACGGATGAGCAGTTCTTC.